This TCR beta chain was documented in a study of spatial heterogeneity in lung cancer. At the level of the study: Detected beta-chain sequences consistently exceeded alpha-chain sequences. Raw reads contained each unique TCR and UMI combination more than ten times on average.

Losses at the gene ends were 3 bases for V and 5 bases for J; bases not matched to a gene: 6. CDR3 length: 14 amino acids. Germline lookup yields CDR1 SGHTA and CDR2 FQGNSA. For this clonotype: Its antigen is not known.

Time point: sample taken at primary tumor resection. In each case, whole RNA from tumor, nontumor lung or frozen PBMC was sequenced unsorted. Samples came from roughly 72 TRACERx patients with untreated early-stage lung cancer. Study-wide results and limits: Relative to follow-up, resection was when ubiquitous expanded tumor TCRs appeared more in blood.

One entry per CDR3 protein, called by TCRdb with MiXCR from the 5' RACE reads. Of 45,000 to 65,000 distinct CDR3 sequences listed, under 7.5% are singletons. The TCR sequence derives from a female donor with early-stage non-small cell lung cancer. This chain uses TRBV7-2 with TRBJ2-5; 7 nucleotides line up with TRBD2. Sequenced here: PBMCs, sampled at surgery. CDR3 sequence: CASSLGGLGETQYF. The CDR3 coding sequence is TGTGCCAGCAGCTTGGGAGGGTTGGGGGAGACCCAGTACTTC.